This T cell receptor beta chain is from a study of shared clonotypes between healthy human individuals. Study observations and caveats: Inspection by rarefaction showed sorted-subset sequencing to be incomplete despite large depth.

The CDR3 covers 15 residues. Trimming took 1 base from V and 7 from J; bases not matched to a gene: 6. From germline, CDR1 is MGHRA and CDR2 YSYEKL. As regards this clone: The target antigen is unknown. The sample contains more than one DNA sequence encoding this CDR3.

Assay: immunoSEQ multiplex PCR; the TCRdb copy retains only in-frame clones and omits some. The sample holds more than 2,000,000 clones, 85% to 95% seen once. The V gene is TRBV4-1, the J gene TRBJ2-1; 8 nucleotides agree with TRBD2. Sequencing input: naive CD4+ T cells sorted from blood. The subset here: CD45RA+ positively selected. This TCR was sampled from a young man in good health. CDR3 sequence (DNA): TGCGCCAGCAGCCAAGGGCTAGCGGGCGTTAATGAGCAGTTCTTC. Amino acid sequence: CASSQGLAGVNEQFF.